Each of the 27 T cell receptor beta chains below was sequenced from the same sample in a study of graft-versus-host responses after intestinal transplantation (dated by TCRdb to the early 2020s). These receptors' antigens are unknown. The time point label, as the study defines it: cells obtained before transplantation from donor or recipient. The method behind the library was the immunoSEQ multiplex PCR assay. The clones in this table, taken by TCRdb from immuneACCESS, are in-frame only. Not every clone is retained; where verified, under half of the shortfall comes from an unresolved V gene, and the cause of the rest is unknown. The sample profile shows about 86,000 clones; around 89% of them were found once. The biggest ten clones account for roughly 0.3% of the sample. The starting material was unstimulated CD4+ T cells sorted from spleen or lymph node cells, obtained before transplant. These receptors came from a human donor who was the organ donor for an intestinal transplant.

J is TRBJ2-3 and V is TRBV4-2; D perhaps matches TRBD2 (6 bases). The V gene lost 5 bases and the J gene lost 6 bases, with 21 bases spanning the gap. The CDR3 is 16 residues long. The germline CDR1 and CDR2 sequences are LGHNA and YNFKEQ. CDR3 nucleotide sequence: TGTGCCAGCAGCATCGACCGGGCTAGCGTAAGGGATACGCAGTATTTT. Amino acid sequence: CASSIDRASVRDTQYF.

This sequence joins TRBV18 and TRBJ2-7, with a weak D call TRBD1 (7 bases). The germline V gene encodes CDR1 KGHSH and CDR2 LQKENI. Trimming left V 2 bases short and J 1 base short, with 12 bases between. CDR3 length equals 15 residues. CDR3 DNA sequence: TGTGCCAGCTCACCAGGGCCAGGGGGGTCCTACGAGCAGTACTTC. This translates into CASSPGPGGSYEQYF.

The rearrangement uses TRBV29-1 and TRBJ1-2; weak D call: TRBD1 (6 bases). The CDR3 extends over 15 amino acids. Germline CDR1 is SQVTM and CDR2 is ANQGSEA. Trimming took off 6 bases at V and 8 bases at J, with 25 bases between the two ends. The CDR3: CSVELVGQGHLGYTF. The CDR3, as DNA: TGCAGCGTCGAATTGGTAGGCCAGGGGCATTTGGGCTACACCTTC.

The chain uses TRBV5-1 and TRBJ1-2; perhaps TRBD1 as D (6 bases). The V end was cut by 1 base, the J end by 5 bases, with 15 bases between. CDR3 length: 15 residues. In germline, CDR1 is SGHRS, CDR2 YFSETQ. The CDR3 here is CASSLMDSESYGYTF. In DNA, the CDR3 is TGCGCCAGCAGCTTGATGGACAGTGAGAGTTATGGCTACACCTTC.

The CDR3 DNA is TGTGCCAGCAATCTACTAGCGGGAAACACAGATACGCAGTATTTT. It encodes CASNLLAGNTDTQYF. The rearrangement joins TRBV2 to TRBJ2-3; 10 bases map to TRBD2. The junction had 6 bases not matched to a gene; V was cut back by 7 bases and J by 2 bases. Germline assignment: CDR1 SNHLY and CDR2 FYNNEI. The CDR3 spans 15 residues. Filled out from reference TRBV2 and TRBJ2-3, the complete variable domain reads EPEVTQTPSHQVTQMGQEVILRCVPISNHLYFYWYRQILGQKVEFLVSFYNNEISEKSEIFDDQFSVERPDGSNFTLKIRSTKLEDSAMYFCASNLLAGNTDTQYFGPGTRLTVL.

The chain carries TRBV2 and TRBJ2-7; maybe TRBD2 (6 bases). Germline V gene lookup returns CDR1 SNHLY and CDR2 FYNNEI. The CDR3 covers 16 residues. Deletions cut 6 bases from V and 5 bases from J, with 23 bases between. CDR3 in DNA: TGTGCCAGCAGAGCGGCGTGGAGGGCAGGCTTCCACGAGCAGTACTTC. This codes for CASRAAWRAGFHEQYF. The entire variable domain, with the rest obtained from reference TRBV2 and TRBJ2-7, is as follows: EPEVTQTPSHQVTQMGQEVILRCVPISNHLYFYWYRQILGQKVEFLVSFYNNEISEKSEIFDDQFSVERPDGSNFTLKIRSTKLEDSAMYFCASRAAWRAGFHEQYFGPGTRLTVT.

The chain joins TRBV7-3 to TRBJ2-3, with D possibly being TRBD2 (5 bases). Germline V CDR1 and CDR2: SGHTA, FQGTGA. There are 15 residues in the CDR3. V shed 6 bases and J shed 3 bases, with 16 bases lying between them. The CDR3 region is CASRPSGGWTDTQYF. The CDR3, as DNA: TGTGCCAGCAGGCCCAGTGGCGGGTGGACAGATACGCAGTATTTT.

This sequence joins TRBV5-4 and TRBJ2-5; 8 nucleotides line up with TRBD1. Germline V gene sequence: CDR1 SGHNT, CDR2 YYREEE (reference sequence). This CDR3 comprises 14 residues. Trimming at V came to 9 bases and at J to 2 bases, leaving 9 bases not matched to a gene. The CDR3 region is CATGDRRRQETQYF. DNA for the CDR3: TGTGCCACCGGGGACAGGAGGAGACAAGAGACCCAGTACTTC.

The chain combines TRBV7-2 with TRBJ2-5; 11 bases are a match to TRBD2. The CDR3 length is 16 residues. Germline assignment: CDR1 SGHTA and CDR2 FQGNSA. The V and J ends lost 4 bases and 6 bases, in that order; junction bases with no gene match: 10. This CDR3 is CASSSVGLAAKQTQYF. DNA of the CDR3: TGTGCCAGCAGCTCCGTGGGACTAGCGGCGAAGCAGACCCAGTACTTC.

The rearrangement joins TRBV9 to TRBJ2-3, with a possible D match to TRBD2 (7 bases). The germline gives CDR1 SGDLS, CDR2 YYNGEE. This CDR3 region has 16 residues. Trimming took off 0 bases at V and 2 bases at J, with 13 bases between the two ends. The CDR3 bases are TGTGCCAGCAGCGTAGCTGGGGGGGGCCCCACAGATACGCAGTATTTT. It codes for CASSVAGGGPTDTQYF.

Only a few counts were recorded for this clone. The V gene is TRBV2, the J gene TRBJ1-6, with D tentatively TRBD1 (5 bases). Per the germline V gene, CDR1 is SNHLY and CDR2 is FYNNEI. V shed 8 bases and J shed 9 bases, with 17 bases lying between them. The CDR3 contains 14 residues. The DNA for the CDR3 is TGTGCCAGCGGGGCAGGGTCGGCGTCTTCACCCCTCCACTTT. Translation gives CASGAGSASSPLHF.

The CDR3: CASRGGRAYPYEQYF. The CDR3, as DNA: TGTGCCAGCAGAGGAGGGAGGGCCTACCCCTACGAGCAGTACTTC. This chain joins TRBV6-5 and TRBJ2-7; 7 bases match TRBD2. Trimming cost V 6 bases and J 2 bases; bases outside gene matches: 10. Germline V CDR1 and CDR2: MNHEY, SVGAGI. There are 15 residues in the CDR3.

This sequence joins TRBV18 and TRBJ1-1; D possibly corresponds to TRBD1 (6 bases). With 0 bases removed from V and 0 bases from J, the gap between germline ends came to 14 bases. CDR1 KGHSH and CDR2 LQKENI come from the germline V gene. The CDR3 has 17 amino acids. CDR3 residues: CASSPPVSGVMNTEAFF. CDR3 DNA sequence: TGTGCCAGCTCACCACCGGTATCAGGGGTTATGAACACTGAAGCTTTCTTT.

For this clone: The junction does not match germline at one end; this may be a read error. The J gene is TRBJ2-3, the V gene TRBV7-7; 7 nucleotides line up with TRBD2. This CDR3 is built from 14 residues. Germline-derived CDR1 and CDR2 are SSHAT and FNYEAQ (reference sequence). The CDR3 is CASSFGGSTDTQYF. CDR3 bases: TGTGCTAGCAGCTTCGGGGGGAGCACAGATACGCAGTATTTT.

This sequence joins TRBV7-6 and TRBJ1-2; 7 bases map to TRBD1. Trimming at V came to 1 base and at J to 3 bases, leaving 8 bases not matched to a gene. Germline V CDR1 and CDR2: SGHVS, FNYEAQ. The CDR3 runs 16 residues. CDR3 coding DNA: TGTGCCAGCAGCTTAGGTGCTGTAGGGGGCGACTATGGCTACACCTTC. It is translated as CASSLGAVGGDYGYTF.

This clone was found once. The chain recombines TRBV4-1 with TRBJ2-5, with 10 bases lining up with TRBD2. The J segment lost 4 bases and the V segment lost 2 bases, leaving 16 bases of the junction unmatched. From germline, CDR1 is MGHRA and CDR2 YSYEKL. This CDR3 spans 19 amino acids. The CDR3 bases are TGCGCCAGCAGCCAACCCGGGACTAGCGCCACCCCGGGGGGAGAGACCCAGTACTTC. It specifies CASSQPGTSATPGGETQYF.

V and J are TRBV14 and TRBJ2-1; D may be TRBD2 (5 bases). V shed 0 bases and J shed 15 bases, with 15 bases lying between them. The CDR3 spans 13 residues. The germline V gene encodes CDR1 SGHDN and CDR2 FVKESK. Here the CDR3 DNA reads TGTGCCAGCAGCCAAGAGAGGGCGCCTCTAAGGTTCTTC. This sequence encodes CASSQERAPLRFF.

V gene TRBV27 combines with J gene TRBJ1-2, with TRBD1 as a possible D gene (6 bases). Per germline, CDR1 MNHEY and CDR2 SMNVEV (reference sequence). The V and J ends lost 6 bases and 8 bases respectively, with 19 bases between them. The CDR3 covers 14 residues. The CDR3 coding sequence is TGTGCCAGCAGGGAACAGGGCCGCGCCCTCGGCTACACCTTC. Translated, it gives CASREQGRALGYTF.

On this clone: No conserved phenylalanine or tryptophan is present at the end of the CDR3, so a read error is the likely explanation. The DNA is omitted, as the CDR3 cannot be located on it reliably, and the CDR3 follows TCRdb's listing. The chain uses TRBV2 and TRBJ2-7; TRBD2, the table's D call, was not compared with the DNA. Germline CDR1 and CDR2: SNHLY and FYNNEI. The CDR3 is 14 amino acids long, termini counted. CDR3: CASSGTGLAGGLWL.

The chain couples TRBV19 to TRBJ1-2; tentatively, D is TRBD1 (6 bases). The germline CDR1 and CDR2 sequences are LNHDA and SQIVND (reference sequence). The CDR3 consists of 13 residues. The V and J ends lost 0 bases and 7 bases respectively, with 9 bases between them. The CDR3 spells CASSIDNRVGYTF. CDR3 sequence (DNA): TGTGCCAGTAGTATAGATAACAGGGTTGGCTACACCTTC.

This CDR3 is CASSPRAVLMETQYF. The CDR3 DNA reads as TGTGCCAGCAGCCCGCGCGCCGTCCTAATGGAGACCCAGTACTTC. V is TRBV7-8 and J is TRBJ2-5; unclear D gene. CDR3 size: 15 residues. Germline V gives CDR1 SGHVS, CDR2 FQNEAQ. The V and J ends lost 5 bases and 5 bases respectively, with 18 bases between them. Full variable domain (remainder filled in from reference TRBV7-8 and TRBJ2-5): GAGVSQSPRYKVAKRGQDVALRCDPISGHVSLFWYQQALGQGPEFLTYFQNEAQLDKSGLPSDRFFAERPEGSVSTLKIQRTQQEDSAVYLCASSPRAVLMETQYFGPGTRLLVL.

This clone was seen just once. The rearrangement joins TRBV19 to TRBJ1-5; D perhaps matches TRBD1 (5 bases). Germline loops: CDR1 LNHDA, CDR2 SQIVND (reference sequence). The CDR3 is 15 residues long. V was cut by 5 bases and J by 1 base, with 12 bases left in between. CDR3: CASSGARVSNQPQHF. The CDR3 DNA reads as TGTGCCAGTAGTGGGGCGAGAGTAAGCAATCAGCCCCAGCATTTT.

At least ten counts were recorded for this clone. The CDR3 region has the DNA TGCAGCGCATGGGGGGACGCCGGGTATGGCTACACCTTC. This sequence encodes CSAWGDAGYGYTF. V and J are TRBV29-1 and TRBJ1-2; a weak D match, TRBD1 (5 bases). Trimming took 7 bases from V and 5 from J, leaving 17 bases between them. Germline assignment: CDR1 SQVTM and CDR2 ANQGSEA. This CDR3 has 13 residues.

The V and J genes are TRBV5-8 and TRBJ2-3; 7 nucleotides agree with TRBD1. The length of the CDR3 is 16 residues. The junction had 13 bases not matched to a gene; V was cut back by 4 bases and J by 5 bases. Per germline, CDR1 SGHTS and CDR2 YDEGEE. CDR3 nucleotide sequence: TGTGCCAGCAGCCTAGCAACAGGGGTCGTGGGAGATACGCAGTATTTT. This translates into CASSLATGVVGDTQYF.

The chain has TRBV18 and TRBJ2-6, with TRBD1 matching over 7 bases. The CDR3 has 15 residues. With V trimmed by 6 bases and J by 2 bases, 4 bases remained unmatched. Germline CDR1 KGHSH, CDR2 LQKENI. In DNA form, the CDR3 reads TGTGCCAGCTCCCTCGACAGGGCTGGGGCCAACGTCCTGACTTTC. This sequence encodes CASSLDRAGANVLTF. Drawing the rest from reference TRBV18 and TRBJ2-6, the complete variable domain is NAGVMQNPRHLVRRRGQEARLRCSPMKGHSHVYWYRQLPEEGLKFMVYLQKENIIDESGMPKERFSAEFPKEGPSILRIQQVVRGDSAAYFCASSLDRAGANVLTFGAGSRLTVL.

The chain joins TRBV19 to TRBJ2-5, with 12 bases lining up with TRBD2. The CDR3 covers 16 residues. The germline CDR1 and CDR2 sequences are LNHDA and SQIVND (reference sequence). Unmatched junction bases numbered 9, after V lost 5 bases and J lost 5 bases. The CDR3 DNA reads as TGTGCCAGTAGTCCCGGAGGGACTAGCGGGCAGGAGACCCAGTACTTC. This translates into CASSPGGTSGQETQYF.

J is TRBJ1-5 and V is TRBV12-5; 7 bases line up with TRBD1. The V gene's germline CDR1 is LGHNT and CDR2 FRNRAP. Losses at the gene ends were 7 bases for V and 2 bases for J; bases not matched to a gene: 14. CDR3 size: 17 residues. The DNA for the CDR3 is TGTGCTAGTGCGGGAGAGGGGGCAAGGGTGGGCAATCAGCCCCAGCATTTT. Its translation is CASAGEGARVGNQPQHF.